The present T cell receptor beta chain was sequenced within a study of T cell changes during pregnancy in multiple sclerosis. The germline gives CDR1 LNHNV, CDR2 YYDKDF (reference sequence). The CDR3 spans 16 residues. The ends lost 2 bases at V and 6 bases at J; junction bases unmatched: 12. Clones were read by immunoSEQ multiplex PCR, and TCRdb kept only the in-frame ones, dropping some. The repertoire has approximately 60,000 clones, over 80% of them found once; the top ten carry around 2.5%. This rearrangement joins TRBV15 to TRBJ2-5; 7 positions match TRBD1. Specimen: peripheral blood, collected in the second trimester of pregnancy. The receptor comes from a female donor in good health, enrolled as a control in a pregnancy study. The CDR3 DNA follows: TGTGCCACCAGCAGATCCGACAGGGACGGTTTTAAGACCCAGTACTTC. Translated, it gives CATSRSDRDGFKTQYF. Looking up the rest from reference TRBV15 and TRBJ2-5 gives the full variable domain: DAMVIQNPRYQVTQFGKPVTLSCSQTLNHNVMYWYQQKSSQAPKLLFHYYDKDFNNEADTPDNFQSRRPNTSFCFLDIRSPGLGDTAMYLCATSRSDRDGFKTQYFGPGTRLLVL.